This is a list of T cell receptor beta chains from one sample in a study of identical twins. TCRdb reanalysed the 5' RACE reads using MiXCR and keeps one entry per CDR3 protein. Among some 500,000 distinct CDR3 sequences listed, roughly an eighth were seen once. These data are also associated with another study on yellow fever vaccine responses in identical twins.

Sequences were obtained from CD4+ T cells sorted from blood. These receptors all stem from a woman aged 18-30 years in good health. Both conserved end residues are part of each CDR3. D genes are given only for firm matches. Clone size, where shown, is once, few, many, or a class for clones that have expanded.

TGTGCCAGCAGTGCCAGGGACAGACAGTACTTC,CASSARDRQYF,TRBD1,TRBV25-1,TRBJ2-7,many
TGTGCCACCACCCAAGGACTCCTAGCTCAAAACATTCAGTACTTC,CATTQGLLAQNIQYF,.,TRBV3-1,TRBJ2-4,few
TGTGCCAGCTCACCGGCTCGGACAGGGACGACCGGGGAGCTGTTTTTT,CASSPARTGTTGELFF,TRBD1,TRBV18,TRBJ2-2,.
TGTGCTAGCAGCTACGGGACAGGAAAACAAGAGACCCAGTACTTC,CASSYGTGKQETQYF,TRBD1,TRBV7-7,TRBJ2-5,few
TGTGCCAGCAGTGAAGGACTAGCGGGGGCCTACAATGAGCAGTTCTTC,CASSEGLAGAYNEQFF,TRBD2,TRBV25-1,TRBJ2-1,few
TGTGCCAGCAGCCAAGGTCGTGGGGTTAATCAGCCCCAGCATTTT,CASSQGRGVNQPQHF,.,TRBV14,TRBJ1-5,few
TGCGCCAGCAGCTCGGGCTCCTGGACAGGGGTCGAGCAGTACTTC,CASSSGSWTGVEQYF,TRBD1,TRBV5-1,TRBJ2-7,.
TGTGCCAGCAGTTGGACTAGCCTACAAGAGACCCAGTACTTC,CASSWTSLQETQYF,TRBD2,TRBV12-3/TRBV12-4,TRBJ2-5,many
TGTGCCAGCAGCATAGTACCGGGACAGGGATCCTACGAGCAGTACTTC,CASSIVPGQGSYEQYF,TRBD1,TRBV5-6,TRBJ2-7,.
TGCGCCGGAAAAGACAGGGGGCGCGGAGAGACCCAGTACTTC,CAGKDRGRGETQYF,TRBD1,TRBV5-1,TRBJ2-5,.
TGTGCCTGGAGTTCCCAGTATGGGGGAATGAACACTGAAGCTTTCTTT,CAWSSQYGGMNTEAFF,.,TRBV30,TRBJ1-1,.
TGTGCCAGCAGCACCGAGGGCTTTAGCACAGATACGCAGTATTTT,CASSTEGFSTDTQYF,.,TRBV9,TRBJ2-3,.
TGTGCCAGCGGCAGGGATCTCAATGAGCAGTTCTTC,CASGRDLNEQFF,.,TRBV28,TRBJ2-1,.
TGTGCCAGCAGCTCAACCGGGGGGGGCGAAGAGACCCAGTACTTC,CASSSTGGGEETQYF,TRBD2,TRBV28,TRBJ2-5,few
TGTGCCAGCAGCGAACAGGGTTCAGTAACTGAAGCTTTCTTT,CASSEQGSVTEAFF,.,TRBV7-9,TRBJ1-1,many
TGTGCCAGCAGTTTAGATCGAAGGGGCGGGGGAAACGAGCAGTACTTC,CASSLDRRGGGNEQYF,TRBD2,TRBV12-3/TRBV12-4,TRBJ2-7,many
TGTGCCAGCAGCTTAGGGACAGGGGGACACTACGAGCAGTACTTC,CASSLGTGGHYEQYF,TRBD1,TRBV11-2,TRBJ2-7,.
TGCAGTGCCACTAACAGAGATCCGGGACAGGGTACCCTCGAGCAGTACTTC,CSATNRDPGQGTLEQYF,TRBD1,TRBV20-1,TRBJ2-7,.
TGTGCCAGCAGCCGTGACGTGAGGGATCAGCCCCAGCATTTT,CASSRDVRDQPQHF,.,TRBV3-1,TRBJ1-5,.
TGTGCCAGCAGTGAAACGAAGAGACTAGCTCAAGAGACCCAGTACTTC,CASSETKRLAQETQYF,TRBD2,TRBV25-1,TRBJ2-5,few
TGCGCCAGCAGCTACGGACTAGCGGGAGGGCCGGGCACAGATACGCAGTATTTT,CASSYGLAGGPGTDTQYF,TRBD2,TRBV5-1,TRBJ2-3,.
TGTGCCAGCAGACTGATCGGGGGGGCAACCGGGGAGCTGTTTTTT,CASRLIGGATGELFF,TRBD2,TRBV2,TRBJ2-2,many
TGCAGTGCTAGGGCCGCTGGAGAGACCCAGTACTTC,CSARAAGETQYF,.,TRBV20-1,TRBJ2-5,few
TGTGCCAGCAGCCAAAGCTTTCGCTACGAGCAGTACTTC,CASSQSFRYEQYF,.,TRBV3-1,TRBJ2-7,.
TGTGCCAGTAGCGCAAATCCCCCCCAGCCCGGGGAGCTGTTTTTT,CASSANPPQPGELFF,.,TRBV19,TRBJ2-2,.
TGTGCCAGCAGCCATAGACAGGGAGTCTTGTTTTTT,CASSHRQGVLFF,TRBD1,TRBV7-9,TRBJ1-4,.
TGTGCCAGCAGTATGACAGGGCGGTTGGATGGCTACACCTTC,CASSMTGRLDGYTF,TRBD1,TRBV12-3/TRBV12-4,TRBJ1-2,many
TGCAGTGCTATGCAGGGCTACAATGAGCAGTTCTTC,CSAMQGYNEQFF,.,TRBV20-1,TRBJ2-1,.
TGTGCCAGCAGTTACCGCCCGACAGGGAATCAGCCCCAGCATTTT,CASSYRPTGNQPQHF,TRBD1,TRBV6-5,TRBJ1-5,few
TGCAGTGCTAGTGGACTCACCACAGATACGCAGTATTTT,CSASGLTTDTQYF,.,TRBV20-1,TRBJ2-3,few
TGTGCCAGCAGCTTGACTGGCGCGAAGGGGGTGGCTGGGGCCAACGTCCTGACTTTC,CASSLTGAKGVAGANVLTF,.,TRBV5-4,TRBJ2-6,.
TGTGCCAGCAGCCAAGATCCCCGGGAGGGCGGGGAGCTGTTTTTT,CASSQDPREGGELFF,TRBD2,TRBV3-1,TRBJ2-2,.
TGTGCCAGCAGCCCCCGGGACAGGGGGCGGGCTAACTATGGCTACACCTTC,CASSPRDRGRANYGYTF,TRBD1,TRBV7-2,TRBJ1-2,few
TGTGCCAGCAGCGGGGGACTAGCTGACTACTACGAGCAGTACTTC,CASSGGLADYYEQYF,TRBD2,TRBV9,TRBJ2-7,few
TGCGCCAGCAGCCGGGACAGGGGAGACACAGATACGCAGTATTTT,CASSRDRGDTDTQYF,TRBD1,TRBV5-1,TRBJ2-3,.
TGTGCCAGCAGCGTCGTCCCTCGGGGGGTCACCGGGGAGCTGTTTTTT,CASSVVPRGVTGELFF,TRBD2,TRBV9,TRBJ2-2,.
TGTGCCACCCTAGATCACTACGAGCAGTACTTC,CATLDHYEQYF,.,TRBV19,TRBJ2-7,.
TGTGCCAGCAGCCCGCAACAGGGGGCGCGGGAGACCCAGTACTTC,CASSPQQGARETQYF,TRBD1,TRBV7-2,TRBJ2-5,few
TGTGCCACTAACAGGTACACTGAAGCTTTCTTT,CATNRYTEAFF,.,TRBV28,TRBJ1-1,.
TGTGCCACGTGGACATGGGGTCGTGAAAAACTGTTTTTT,CATWTWGREKLFF,.,TRBV6-6,TRBJ1-4,many
TGCGCCAGCAGCCAAGATGGGACAGATTACTACGAGCAGTACTTC,CASSQDGTDYYEQYF,TRBD1,TRBV4-1,TRBJ2-7,few
TGTGCCAGCATTTCGGGGGCCGGTGGCCAGTTCTTC,CASISGAGGQFF,.,TRBV12-3/TRBV12-4,TRBJ2-1,many
TGTGCCATCAGTGAGTCAGGCGGGGGGGCGGATGAGCAGTTCTTC,CAISESGGGADEQFF,TRBD2,TRBV10-3,TRBJ2-1,few
TGTGCCAGCAGCTTGGATGGGCTTTCCTACGAGCAGTACTTC,CASSLDGLSYEQYF,.,TRBV11-2,TRBJ2-7,.
TGTGCCAGCAGTCCTACTAGCGGGAGGGCAGAGACCCAGTACTTC,CASSPTSGRAETQYF,TRBD2,TRBV6-4,TRBJ2-5,few
TGTGCCAGCAGTTACTACGCGGGAGGGCCCAATGAGCAGTTCTTC,CASSYYAGGPNEQFF,TRBD2,TRBV6-5,TRBJ2-1,few
TGTGCCAGCAGTGCCGCACCAAACTCCTACGAGCAGTACTTC,CASSAAPNSYEQYF,.,TRBV12-3/TRBV12-4,TRBJ2-7,few
TGCGCCAGCAGCTCGGTCGGGGAGCAGTTCTTC,CASSSVGEQFF,.,TRBV19,TRBJ2-1,many
TGCAGTGCTAGAGGCAGGGGGCTCTACGAGCAGTACTTC,CSARGRGLYEQYF,TRBD1,TRBV20-1,TRBJ2-7,few
TGTGCCAGCAGCCAAGTCCTGGGGGGGGCGATTTCACCCCTCCACTTT,CASSQVLGGAISPLHF,.,TRBV3-1,TRBJ1-6,few
TGTGCCAGCAGGCGAAACAGGGGAATCTCCTACGAGCAGTACTTC,CASRRNRGISYEQYF,TRBD1,TRBV7-2,TRBJ2-7,few
TGTGCCAGCAGCCCCTCGGCGGGACAGCTAAACTCCTACGAGCAGTACTTC,CASSPSAGQLNSYEQYF,.,TRBV7-9,TRBJ2-7,.
TGTGCCTCGCGCAGGTGGGTGTACAGCAATCAGCCCCAGCATTTT,CASRRWVYSNQPQHF,.,TRBV28,TRBJ1-5,once
TGTGCCAGCAGTTTAATGCGGCAGTACAATGAGCAGTTCTTC,CASSLMRQYNEQFF,.,TRBV12-3/TRBV12-4,TRBJ2-1,.
TGTGCCAGCAGCCAGAGACAGGGGGCCGGATCGGAGACCCAGTACTTC,CASSQRQGAGSETQYF,TRBD1,TRBV12-3/TRBV12-4,TRBJ2-5,many
TGTGCCAGCAGCCTTGCCGGGTGGCTAGCACACCCCGCCGGGTACGAGCAGTACTTC,CASSLAGWLAHPAGYEQYF,.,TRBV21-1,TRBJ2-7,few
TGTGCCAGCAGTCCTAGCGGGCAAAGCTCCTACGAGCAGTACTTC,CASSPSGQSSYEQYF,TRBD2,TRBV28,TRBJ2-7,few
TGTGCCACCTCCGGGGCAGGGGGAGTGGAGACCCAGTACTTC,CATSGAGGVETQYF,TRBD1,TRBV10-3,TRBJ2-5,.
TGTGCCAGCAGCGATCGGCGGGTCCCCTACAATGAGCAGTTCTTC,CASSDRRVPYNEQFF,.,TRBV3-1,TRBJ2-1,few